There are many counts of the clone carrying this T cell receptor (beta chain). Its antigen is not identified. Germline CDR1 reads MNHNY; CDR2 reads SVGAGI (reference sequence). The CDR3 contains 12 residues. Between the trimmed V and J ends, which lost 2 bases and 8 bases, there was a span of 10 bases. A TCRbeta library incorporating unique molecular identifiers was prepared. TCRdb analysed the PCR reads with MiXCR anew, one entry per CDR3 protein. Among approximately 630,000 distinct CDR3 sequences listed, around 14% were seen once. The record originates from a study of T-cell reconstitution after alpha-beta-depleted transplantation in children. Study-wide findings and caveats: Counts and diversity of T cells one year after transplant came mostly from newly produced T cells.

The J gene is TRBJ2-7, the V gene TRBV6-6, with D perhaps assigned TRBD1 or TRBD2 (5 bases each). The sample here was PBMCs, taken before TCRalphabeta/CD19-depleted stem cell transplant. This clonotype originated in a girl aged 2 to 9 with congenital amegakaryocytic thrombocytopenia, due to receive a stem cell transplant. CDR3 loop: CASSYEGPKQYF. As DNA, the CDR3 is TGTGCCAGCAGTTACGAGGGGCCCAAGCAGTACTTC.